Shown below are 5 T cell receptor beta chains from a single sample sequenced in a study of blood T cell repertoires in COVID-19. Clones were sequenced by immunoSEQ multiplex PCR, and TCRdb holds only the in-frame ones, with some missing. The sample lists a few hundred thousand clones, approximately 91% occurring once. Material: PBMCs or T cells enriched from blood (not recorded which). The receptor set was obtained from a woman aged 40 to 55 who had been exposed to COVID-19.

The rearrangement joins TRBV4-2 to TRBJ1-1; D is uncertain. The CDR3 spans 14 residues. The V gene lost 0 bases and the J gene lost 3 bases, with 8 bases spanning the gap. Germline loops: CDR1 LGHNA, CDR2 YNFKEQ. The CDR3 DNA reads TGTGCCAGCAGCCAAGAGGAGACGGACACTGAAGCTTTCTTT. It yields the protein CASSQEETDTEAFF.

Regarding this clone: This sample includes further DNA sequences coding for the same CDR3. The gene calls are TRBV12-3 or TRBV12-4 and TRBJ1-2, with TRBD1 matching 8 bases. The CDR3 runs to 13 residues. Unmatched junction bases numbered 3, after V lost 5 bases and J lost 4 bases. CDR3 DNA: TGTGCCAGCAGTCCCGGACAGGGCTATGGCTACACCTTC. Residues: CASSPGQGYGYTF.

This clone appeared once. In DNA form, the CDR3 reads TGTGCCAGCAGTTATCCTACAGGGAATACGCAGTATTTT. The encoded protein is CASSYPTGNTQYF. The V call is TRBV6-2 or TRBV6-3, the J call TRBJ2-3, with a possible D match to TRBD1 (6 bases). Germline CDR1 MNHEY, CDR2 SVGEGT. The CDR3 runs 13 residues. Between the trimmed V and J ends, which lost 3 bases and 7 bases, there was a span of 11 bases.

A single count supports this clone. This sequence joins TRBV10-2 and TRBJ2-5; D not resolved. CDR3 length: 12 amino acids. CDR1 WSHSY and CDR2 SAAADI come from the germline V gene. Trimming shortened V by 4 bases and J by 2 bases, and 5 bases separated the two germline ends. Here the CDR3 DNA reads TGCGCCAGCAGTGTCGGGCAAGAGACCCAGTACTTC. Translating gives CASSVGQETQYF.

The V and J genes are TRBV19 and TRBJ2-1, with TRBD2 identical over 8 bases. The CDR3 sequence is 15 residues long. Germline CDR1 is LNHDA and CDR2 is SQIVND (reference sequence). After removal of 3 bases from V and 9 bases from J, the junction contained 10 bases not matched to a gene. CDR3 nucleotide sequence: TGTGCCAGTAGTATGGCGAGCGGGAGTGGATCTGAGCAGTTCTTC. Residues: CASSMASGSGSEQFF.